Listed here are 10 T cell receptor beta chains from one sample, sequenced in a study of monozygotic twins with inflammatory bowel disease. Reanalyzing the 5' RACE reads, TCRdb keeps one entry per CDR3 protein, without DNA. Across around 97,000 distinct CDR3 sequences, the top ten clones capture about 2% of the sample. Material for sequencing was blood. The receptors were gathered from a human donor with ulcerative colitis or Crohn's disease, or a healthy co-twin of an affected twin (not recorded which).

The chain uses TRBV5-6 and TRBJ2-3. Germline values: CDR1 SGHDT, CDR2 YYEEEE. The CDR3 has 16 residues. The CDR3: CASSLYLKVGSNTQYF.

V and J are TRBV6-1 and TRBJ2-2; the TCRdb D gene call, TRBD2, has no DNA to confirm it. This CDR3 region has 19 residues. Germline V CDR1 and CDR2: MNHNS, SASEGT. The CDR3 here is CASSTVWTSGGAFTGELFF.

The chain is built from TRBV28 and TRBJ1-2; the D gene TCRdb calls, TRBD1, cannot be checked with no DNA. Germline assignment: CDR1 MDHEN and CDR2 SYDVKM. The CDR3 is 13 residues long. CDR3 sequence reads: CASKRTTKDGYTF.

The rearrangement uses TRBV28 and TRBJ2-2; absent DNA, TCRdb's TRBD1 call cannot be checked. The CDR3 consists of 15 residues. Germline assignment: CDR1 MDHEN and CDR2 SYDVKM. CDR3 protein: CASSLTGENTGELFF.

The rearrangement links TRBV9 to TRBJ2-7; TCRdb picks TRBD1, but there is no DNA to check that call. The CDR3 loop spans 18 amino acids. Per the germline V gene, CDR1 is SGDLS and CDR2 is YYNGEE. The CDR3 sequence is CASSVCARRLHLSYEQYF. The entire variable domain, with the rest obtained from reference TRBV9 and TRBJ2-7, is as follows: DSGVTQTPKHLITATGQRVTLRCSPRSGDLSVYWYQQSLDQGLQFLIQYYNGEERAKGNILERFSAQQFPDLHSELNLSSLELGDSALYFCASSVCARRLHLSYEQYFGPGTRLTVT.

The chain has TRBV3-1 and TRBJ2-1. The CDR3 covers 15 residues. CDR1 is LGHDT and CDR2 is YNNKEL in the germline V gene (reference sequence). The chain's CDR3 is CASSQDISSYNEQFF.

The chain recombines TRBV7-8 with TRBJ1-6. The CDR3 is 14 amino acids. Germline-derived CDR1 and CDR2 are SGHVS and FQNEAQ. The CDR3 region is CASIGTARNSPLHF. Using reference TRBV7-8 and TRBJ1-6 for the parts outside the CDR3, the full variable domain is GAGVSQSPRYKVAKRGQDVALRCDPISGHVSLFWYQQALGQGPEFLTYFQNEAQLDKSGLPSDRFFAERPEGSVSTLKIQRTQQEDSAVYLCASIGTARNSPLHFGNGTRLTVT.

CDR3 amino acids: CASRRVGGLYTQYF. The rearrangement links TRBV6-1 to TRBJ2-3; TCRdb outputs TRBD1, but without DNA this stays unchecked. Germline lookup yields CDR1 MNHNS and CDR2 SASEGT. The CDR3 is 14 residues long.

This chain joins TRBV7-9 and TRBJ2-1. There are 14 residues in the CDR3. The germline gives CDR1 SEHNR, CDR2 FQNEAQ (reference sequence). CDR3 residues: CASSLTGPNNEQFF.

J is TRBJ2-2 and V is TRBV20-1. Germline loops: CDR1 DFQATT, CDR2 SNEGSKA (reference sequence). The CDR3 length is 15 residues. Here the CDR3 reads CSARVSNLNTGELFF.